This T cell receptor beta chain was profiled in a study of T cell responses to AZD1222 COVID-19 vaccine. Data came from immunoSEQ multiplex PCR; TCRdb stores just in-frame clones and leaves some out. The sample has 180,000 or so clones; 85% to 90% are singletons. Broader study findings: Spike-spanning, vaccine-associated CD4 TCRs were dominant at 160-218 and 743-854. Only a handful of AZD1222 recipients were seropositive at baseline.

Germline lookup yields CDR1 SQVTM and CDR2 ANQGSEA. The CDR3 runs 13 residues. The germline V and J ends were trimmed by 7 bases and 1 base, with 13 bases remaining between them. With regard to this clone: Its antigen is currently unknown.

It was second doses at about 4 or about 12 weeks that were pooled. The V and J genes are TRBV29-1 and TRBJ2-5, with D tentatively TRBD1 or TRBD2 (7 bases each). The receptor was isolated from an adult who received the AZD1222 COVID-19 vaccine. The sample was peripheral blood, taken 28 days after the second AZD1222 dose. The CDR3 coding sequence is TGCAGCGCAGCGGGACAGCTCCAAGAGACCCAGTACTTC. Its protein product is CSAAGQLQETQYF.